This record concerns one TCR beta chain sequence. Its matching antigen is unknown. Other nucleotide sequences in the sample specify the same CDR3. This specimen belongs to a study of PD-1 blockade in classical Hodgkin lymphoma. Study details: Each patient was given nivolumab 3 mg/kg through a vein every 2 weeks.

Study-wide results and caveats: Repertoire differences lack defined causes, possibly disease activity or prior therapy. Before treatment, complete responders showed about the same diversity as newly diagnosed patients.

Time point of the sample: cycle 4 day 1 (C4D1), after less than 7 weeks of nivolumab. Brentuximab vedotin exposure varied, and every patient relapsed after autologous stem cell transplantation. Profiling relied on immunoSEQ multiplex PCR, and the TCRdb table lists in-frame clones only, not all of them. The table records some 24,000 clones, 65% to 80% of them present only once. Sequenced material: peripheral blood mononuclear cells (PBMCs), taken before the fourth cycle of nivolumab. This TCR was sampled from a human donor with classical Hodgkin lymphoma.

CDR3 residues: CASRGSLNYGYTF. In DNA, the CDR3 is TGTGCCAGTAGGGGTAGTCTAAACTATGGCTACACCTTC. The V and J genes are TRBV19 and TRBJ1-2, with no clear D. This CDR3 is built from 13 residues. Trimming pared 6 bases from V and 2 bases from J, leaving 10 bases between. Germline CDR1 LNHDA, CDR2 SQIVND (reference sequence).